These 2 T cell receptor beta chains share one sample of origin, sequenced in a study of Ad26.COV2.S vaccination and SARS-CoV-2 variants. As to treatment: 15 to 20 received Ad26.COV2.S at low or high dose, single or two shots; about 5 received placebo; per-sample allocation not given. Material that was analyzed had been drawn on day 63 after the first vaccine or placebo injection. Repertoires were generated with immunoSEQ multiplex PCR, while TCRdb's copy carries only in-frame clones and drops some. The table records about 350,000 clones, approximately 90% of them present only once. Source: peripheral blood, taken in a trial of Ad26.COV2.S vaccine versus placebo. The receptors derive from a person aged 18 to 59 who received the Ad26.COV2.S COVID-19 vaccine or a placebo.

The chain employs TRBV5-4 and TRBJ2-7; TRBD2 matches at 10 bases. The CDR3 contains 15 residues. V lost 0 bases, J lost 6 bases, and 6 bases stayed unmatched. Germline V gene sequence: CDR1 SGHNT, CDR2 YYREEE (reference sequence). CDR3 sequence (DNA): TGTGCCAGCAGCTTGGGACTAGCGGGCGGCCTCGAGCAGTACTTC. Encoded protein: CASSLGLAGGLEQYF.

CDR3 bases: TGTGCCAGCAGTGAAGCGACTAGCGGGAGTTACGAGCAGTACTTC. Protein product: CASSEATSGSYEQYF. The V and J genes are TRBV6-1 and TRBJ2-7, with 12 bases identical to TRBD2. The CDR3 consists of 15 residues. Germline lookup yields CDR1 MNHNS and CDR2 SASEGT. V lost 0 bases, J lost 4 bases, and 1 base stayed unmatched.